The next 13 T cell receptor beta chains were all read from a single sample in a study of shared clonotypes between healthy human individuals. Using immunoSEQ multiplex PCR, the repertoire was profiled, and TCRdb retains in-frame clones only, with some absent. The data show some 2,100,000 clones, approximately 96% seen once. Sequenced material: naive CD4+ T cells sorted from blood. Subset: CD45RA+ positively selected. These TCRs come from a man aged 18 to 29 in good health.

This clone was seen just once. The chain joins TRBV10-2 to TRBJ1-1, with D tentatively TRBD1 (6 bases). V was pared by 6 bases and J by 1 base, with 15 bases between. Per the germline V gene, CDR1 is WSHSY and CDR2 is SAAADI. The CDR3 has 15 amino acids. CDR3 DNA: TGCGCCAGCAGCGAGGGGGGGTGGGCGAACACTGAAGCTTTCTTT. Encoded protein: CASSEGGWANTEAFF.

The V and J genes are TRBV6-4 and TRBJ2-3; D is perhaps TRBD2 (6 bases). Trimming took off 6 bases at V and 1 base at J, with 8 bases between the two ends. CDR1 MRHNA and CDR2 SNTAGT come from the germline V gene. The CDR3 contains 13 residues. In DNA form, the CDR3 reads TGTGCCAGCAGCGCGGGACGCACAGATACGCAGTATTTT. It yields the protein CASSAGRTDTQYF.

The chain links TRBV15 to TRBJ2-7; possible D gene TRBD1, 6 bases. Trimming removed 0 bases at V and 0 bases at J, with 12 bases between. Germline CDR1 reads LNHNV; CDR2 reads YYDKDF (reference sequence). The CDR3 totals 16 residues. The CDR3 region has the DNA TGTGCCACCAGCAGAGAAAAGGGACAAGGCTCCTACGAGCAGTACTTC. Encoded protein: CATSREKGQGSYEQYF.

This clone turned up a few times. At the DNA level, this CDR3 is encoded by other sequences in the same sample as well. V usage is TRBV5-4 and J usage is TRBJ1-2, with D unclear. V dropped 0 bases and J dropped 2 bases, with 5 bases sitting between them. The CDR3 sequence is 13 residues long. Germline CDR1 reads SGHNT; CDR2 reads YYREEE (reference sequence). CDR3 in amino acids: CASSLGQNYGYTF. CDR3 sequence (DNA): TGTGCCAGCAGCTTGGGGCAGAACTATGGCTACACCTTC.

The gene calls are TRBV6-6 and TRBJ1-2; D is possibly TRBD1 (6 bases). Between the trimmed V and J ends, which lost 2 bases and 2 bases, there was a span of 9 bases. The CDR3 spans 14 residues. CDR1 is MNHNY and CDR2 is SVGAGI in the germline V gene (reference sequence). The CDR3 here is CASSYGQPNYGYTF. The CDR3 DNA reads TGTGCCAGCAGTTACGGACAGCCCAACTATGGCTACACCTTC.

The CDR3: CASSESWGSTDTQYF. In DNA, the CDR3 is TGTGCCAGCAGTGAGTCTTGGGGAAGCACAGATACGCAGTATTTT. The chain combines TRBV2 with TRBJ2-3; D call uncertain. The CDR3 has 15 residues. V lost 3 bases and J lost 0, with 10 bases in between. Per germline, CDR1 SNHLY and CDR2 FYNNEI.

This clone was seen a few times. The same CDR3 is also encoded by other DNA sequences in this sample. The V call is TRBV5-1, the J call TRBJ2-2; 13 bases map to TRBD2. From germline, CDR1 is SGHRS and CDR2 YFSETQ. The CDR3 totals 15 residues. V lost 3 bases to trimming and J lost 5 bases; unmatched junction nucleotides: 1. CDR3: CASSSGLAGTGELFF. CDR3 in DNA: TGCGCCAGCAGCTCGGGACTAGCGGGGACCGGGGAGCTGTTTTTT.

This sequence joins TRBV5-1 and TRBJ1-4, with D maybe TRBD1 (6 bases). With 2 bases removed from V and 11 bases from J, the gap between germline ends came to 16 bases. Germline assignment: CDR1 SGHRS and CDR2 YFSETQ. The CDR3 has 14 amino acids. Here the CDR3 reads CASSLTGSQEKLFF. Here the CDR3 DNA reads TGCGCCAGCAGCTTAACAGGGTCTCAGGAGAAACTGTTTTTT.

The chain uses TRBV18 and TRBJ1-5; 12 bases are a match to TRBD1. V dropped 6 bases and J dropped 5; count of bases not matched to a gene: 5. Germline-derived CDR1 and CDR2 are KGHSH and LQKENI. The CDR3 is made up of 15 amino acids. The CDR3, as DNA: TGTGCCAGCTCCTGGGGACAGGGGGCTGATCAGCCCCAGCATTTT. It translates to CASSWGQGADQPQHF.

The rearrangement links TRBV2 to TRBJ1-2; D may be TRBD1 (6 bases). V was trimmed by 8 bases and J by 1 base, leaving 14 bases between them. The CDR3 runs 14 residues. Germline V gene lookup returns CDR1 SNHLY and CDR2 FYNNEI. DNA for the CDR3: TGTGCCAGCGTAGGACAGATTGATAACTATGGCTACACCTTC. Its translation: CASVGQIDNYGYTF.

This sequence joins TRBV18 and TRBJ2-7, with D possibly TRBD1 on 6 matching bases. CDR3 length: 16 amino acids. The germline CDR1 and CDR2 sequences are KGHSH and LQKENI. V lost 0 bases, J lost 3 bases, and 15 bases lay in between. The CDR3 protein is CASSPPNRESLYEQYF. CDR3 nucleotide sequence: TGTGCCAGCTCACCACCGAACAGGGAATCCCTCTACGAGCAGTACTTC.

The rearrangement links TRBV30 to TRBJ2-2, with TRBD2 matching 12 bases. CDR3 length: 15 amino acids. CDR1 GTSNPN and CDR2 SVGIG come from the germline V gene (reference sequence). The J segment lost 6 bases and the V segment lost 0 bases, leaving 2 bases of the junction unmatched. This CDR3 reads CAWSVRTSGAGELFF. The CDR3 nucleotides read TGTGCCTGGAGTGTAAGGACTAGCGGGGCCGGGGAGCTGTTTTTT.

This clone was picked up a small number of times. The V and J genes are TRBV10-3 and TRBJ1-2; D not certain. Germline V gene data show CDR1 as ENHRY and CDR2 as SYGVKD. V was trimmed by 3 bases and J by 7 bases, leaving 3 bases between them. The length of the CDR3 is 10 residues. This chain's CDR3 is CAISDGGYTF. CDR3 DNA: TGTGCCATCAGTGACGGTGGCTACACCTTC.